Listed here are 27 T cell receptor beta chains from one sample, sequenced in a study of blood T cells in healthy people across ages. A second PCR of roughly 6 to 12 cycles used a sample-barcoded 5' primer and a J-beta primer mix. TCRdb passed the 5' RACE reads through MiXCR, listing each CDR3 protein once. The sample consists of 1.6 million or so distinct CDR3 sequences, about 31% of them appearing once. The sequencing sample was made of blood. Receptor source: a woman aged 30 to 39 in good health.

This clonotype was seen a handful of times. This chain uses TRBV5-6 with TRBJ2-5; D gene uncertain. Germline assignment: CDR1 SGHDT and CDR2 YYEEEE. The CDR3 is 14 residues long. The V gene lost 5 bases and the J gene lost 2 bases, with 13 bases spanning the gap. This chain's CDR3 is CASSSGASQETQYF. The CDR3 DNA reads TGTGCCAGCAGTTCGGGCGCTTCTCAAGAGACCCAGTACTTC.

This chain connects TRBV2 to TRBJ2-7; D is undetermined. Germline values: CDR1 SNHLY, CDR2 FYNNEI. V was pared by 7 bases and J by 0 bases, with 7 bases between. The CDR3 is made up of 12 amino acids. The CDR3 sequence: CASMANSYEQYF. In DNA form, the CDR3 reads TGTGCCAGCATGGCGAACTCCTACGAGCAGTACTTC.

The rearrangement joins TRBV20-1 to TRBJ2-5; no clear D. V was trimmed by 0 bases and J by 5 bases, leaving 10 bases between them. CDR1 and CDR2 from the germline V gene are DFQATT and SNEGSKA (reference sequence). This CDR3 spans 13 amino acids. CDR3 region: CSARDYSTETQYF. The CDR3 region has the DNA TGCAGTGCTAGAGATTATAGTACGGAGACCCAGTACTTC.

The J gene is TRBJ2-6, the V gene TRBV12-3 or TRBV12-4, with TRBD1 matching over 10 bases. The ends lost 1 base at V and 1 base at J; junction bases unmatched: 4. The CDR3 extends over 18 amino acids. The CDR3: CASSLDRDRGSGANVLTF. CDR3 DNA sequence: TGTGCCAGCAGTTTAGATAGGGACAGGGGATCTGGGGCCAACGTCCTGACTTTC.

This clonotype was observed a single time. A read error may explain this, as a much larger clone is one base away. The chain carries TRBV20-1 and TRBJ2-1; 11 bases match TRBD2. The CDR3 length is 15 residues. The germline gives CDR1 DFQATT, CDR2 SNEGSKA (reference sequence). The J segment lost 9 bases and the V segment lost 6 bases, leaving 13 bases of the junction unmatched. CDR3 sequence: CSAPGRLAGGSEQFF. DNA for the CDR3: TGCAGTGCCCCAGGGAGGCTAGCGGGAGGCAGTGAGCAGTTCTTC.

The J gene is TRBJ2-1, the V gene TRBV4-1; 7 bases are shared with TRBD2. The CDR3 is made up of 16 amino acids. The germline gives CDR1 MGHRA, CDR2 YSYEKL. Germline trimming cut 2 bases from V and 4 bases from J; bases unmatched to any gene: 8. This CDR3 reads CASSQPLAEIYNEQFF. The CDR3 DNA sequence: TGCGCCAGCAGCCAACCCCTAGCGGAGATATACAATGAGCAGTTCTTC.

The table lists this clonotype with many counts. The J gene is TRBJ2-7, the V gene TRBV29-1; 9 positions match TRBD2. The CDR3 covers 13 residues. CDR1 and CDR2 from the germline V gene are SQVTM and ANQGSEA. Germline trimming cut 6 bases from V and 2 bases from J; bases unmatched to any gene: 5. CDR3 nucleotides: TGCAGCGTCCACCTAGCGGGACCCTACGAGCAGTACTTC. Protein: CSVHLAGPYEQYF.

The V gene is TRBV27, the J gene TRBJ2-3; no firm D call. The CDR3 consists of 14 residues. Trimming cost V 5 bases and J 5 bases, with 14 bases left between them. Germline CDR1 reads MNHEY; CDR2 reads SMNVEV (reference sequence). The CDR3 loop reads CASSPRTRVDTQYF. Written as DNA, the CDR3 is TGTGCCAGCAGTCCTCGGACCCGGGTAGATACGCAGTATTTT.

In DNA, the CDR3 is TGTGCCAGCTCCGACTTTAGCAATCAGCCCCAGCATTTT. This translates into CASSDFSNQPQHF. This chain joins TRBV19 and TRBJ1-5; D unclear. CDR1 is LNHDA and CDR2 is SQIVND in the germline V gene (reference sequence). The V end lost 9 bases, the J end lost 0 bases, and 9 bases lay between the germline ends. The CDR3 length is 13 residues. The variable domain in full, with the rest retrieved from reference TRBV19 and TRBJ1-5, is DGGITQSPKYLFRKEGQNVTLSCEQNLNHDAMYWYRQDPGQGLRLIYYSQIVNDFQKGDIAEGYSVSREKKESFPLTVTSAQKNPTAFYLCASSDFSNQPQHFGDGTRLSIL.

This clonotype was detected a few times. The CDR3 sequence is CASSHNSGSGNEQFF. The CDR3 DNA reads TGCGCCAGCAGCCATAATAGCGGGAGTGGAAATGAGCAGTTCTTC. V usage is TRBV4-1 and J usage is TRBJ2-1; 9 positions agree with TRBD2. V gave up 3 bases and J gave up 7 bases; unmatched junction bases: 7. Per the germline V gene, CDR1 is MGHRA and CDR2 is YSYEKL. CDR3 length equals 15 residues.

The rearrangement links TRBV20-1 to TRBJ2-7, with 13 bases that match TRBD2. Germline CDR1 and CDR2: DFQATT and SNEGSKA (reference sequence). V lost 8 bases to trimming and J lost 2 bases; unmatched junction nucleotides: 12. The length of the CDR3 is 16 residues. The CDR3: CSTTDLGTSGTYEQYF. CDR3 in DNA: TGCAGTACCACCGATCTTGGGACTAGCGGGACCTACGAGCAGTACTTC.

CDR3 amino acids: CASSEGVAGGQETQYF. CDR3 DNA sequence: TGTGCCAGCAGTGAAGGGGTAGCGGGGGGTCAGGAGACCCAGTACTTC. This chain joins TRBV2 and TRBJ2-5, with TRBD2 matching over 10 bases. The V gene's germline CDR1 is SNHLY and CDR2 FYNNEI. CDR3 size: 16 residues. The J segment lost 5 bases and the V segment lost 1 base, leaving 7 bases of the junction unmatched.

The rearrangement links TRBV5-5 to TRBJ2-5; 7 positions agree with TRBD2. The germline V gene has CDR1 SGHKS and CDR2 YYEKEE (reference sequence). This CDR3 is 16 amino acids long. V was pared by 4 bases and J by 2 bases, with 11 bases of the junction left unmatched. Here the CDR3 DNA reads TGTGCCAGCAGCGATGGCCTGACGGGGGGACAAGAGACCCAGTACTTC. This translates into CASSDGLTGGQETQYF. Full variable domain (missing parts from reference TRBV5-5 and TRBJ2-5): DAGVTQSPTHLIKTRGQQVTLRCSPISGHKSVSWYQQVLGQGPQFIFQYYEKEERGRGNFPDRFSARQFPNYSSELNVNALLLGDSALYLCASSDGLTGGQETQYFGPGTRLLVL.

The chain joins TRBV7-8 to TRBJ2-3, with 8 bases lining up with TRBD2. The CDR3 has 16 amino acids. V lost 3 bases, J lost 2 bases, and 7 bases stayed unmatched. Germline values: CDR1 SGHVS, CDR2 FQNEAQ. The CDR3 DNA follows: TGTGCCAGCAGCTTCCTGCGGGGGGCCCTCACAGATACGCAGTATTTT. It translates to CASSFLRGALTDTQYF.

The rearrangement links TRBV12-3 or TRBV12-4 to TRBJ2-1; 7 positions match TRBD2. The J segment lost 9 bases and the V segment lost 3 bases, leaving 5 bases of the junction unmatched. The CDR3 runs 13 residues. The CDR3 region is CASSFQRGGEQFF. CDR3 nucleotide sequence: TGTGCCAGCAGTTTCCAGCGGGGTGGTGAGCAGTTCTTC.

The V gene is TRBV13, the J gene TRBJ2-5, with 7 bases fitting TRBD1. Judging by the DNA end, TRBJ2-7 fits better; the J call may be wrong. The CDR3 runs 16 residues. The V gene's germline CDR1 is PRHDT and CDR2 FYEKMQ (reference sequence). CDR3 coding DNA: TGTGCCAACGGAAAGACAGGGCTCGTCGCCTCAAGCGAGCAGTACTTC. This codes for CANGKTGLVASSEQYF.

This clonotype was recorded many times. This chain connects TRBV6-5 to TRBJ2-5; 13 bases map to TRBD2. This CDR3 has 15 amino acids. Germline V gives CDR1 MNHEY, CDR2 SVGAGI. V dropped 6 bases and J dropped 5; count of bases not matched to a gene: 6. CDR3 residues: CASSRTSGRWETQYF. The CDR3 DNA follows: TGTGCCAGCAGCCGGACTAGCGGGAGATGGGAGACCCAGTACTTC.

The chain links TRBV5-4 to TRBJ2-1, with D unresolved. CDR1 is SGHNT and CDR2 is YYREEE in the germline V gene (reference sequence). V was clipped by 4 bases and J by 10 bases, with 12 bases between them. The CDR3 spans 12 residues. The CDR3 loop reads CASSPEDEEQFF. The CDR3 DNA follows: TGTGCCAGCAGCCCAGAGGACGAAGAGCAGTTCTTC.

This clonotype was observed a handful of times. The chain joins TRBV20-1 to TRBJ2-7; 7 nucleotides agree with TRBD1. The junction had 11 bases not matched to a gene; V was cut back by 4 bases and J by 5 bases. The CDR3 covers 14 residues. Germline values: CDR1 DFQATT, CDR2 SNEGSKA (reference sequence). CDR3 nucleotides: TGCAGTGCTACCAGTGGGAAAACAGGGGACGAGCAGTACTTC. This codes for CSATSGKTGDEQYF.

The J gene is TRBJ1-4, the V gene TRBV5-5; 9 bases agree with TRBD1. Germline V lookup: CDR1 SGHKS, CDR2 YYEKEE (reference sequence). V dropped 1 base and J dropped 6; count of bases not matched to a gene: 4. This CDR3 region has 15 residues. The CDR3 sequence: CASSLSGDRDEKLFF. CDR3 coding DNA: TGTGCCAGCAGCTTGTCCGGGGACAGGGATGAAAAACTGTTTTTT.

This clonotype was seen ten or more times. V is TRBV10-3 and J is TRBJ2-1; possible D gene TRBD2, 5 bases. The CDR3 runs to 16 residues. Trimming took 7 bases from V and 6 from J, leaving 22 bases between them. The V gene's germline CDR1 is ENHRY and CDR2 SYGVKD. The CDR3 region is CAITPTGRGSLNEQFF. DNA for the CDR3: TGTGCCATCACCCCCACTGGTAGAGGGTCCCTCAATGAGCAGTTCTTC.

The rearrangement links TRBV20-1 to TRBJ2-3, with 8 positions matching TRBD2. With V trimmed by 1 base and J by 0 bases, 3 bases remained unmatched. The germline V gene has CDR1 DFQATT and CDR2 SNEGSKA (reference sequence). The CDR3 extends over 15 amino acids. Here the CDR3 DNA reads TGCAGTGCTAGAGGAGCGGGAGATAGCACAGATACGCAGTATTTT. Protein: CSARGAGDSTDTQYF.

Only a few counts were recorded for this clonotype. A read error may produce the germline difference seen at one junction end. V usage is TRBV6-2 or TRBV6-3 and J usage is TRBJ2-1; a possible D gene is TRBD2 (5 bases). Germline V lookup: CDR1 MNHEY, CDR2 SVGEGT. This CDR3 spans 12 amino acids. The CDR3 here is CAGSYSSGRQFF. The CDR3, as DNA: TGTGCCGGCAGTTACTCTTCTGGGAGGCAGTTCTTC.

This chain connects TRBV20-1 to TRBJ1-2, with 11 nucleotides matching TRBD1. The CDR3 has 14 residues. Germline lookup yields CDR1 DFQATT and CDR2 SNEGSKA (reference sequence). With V trimmed by 6 bases and J by 4 bases, 7 bases remained unmatched. The CDR3 protein is CSADGQGATYGYTF. The CDR3 nucleotides read TGCAGTGCGGACGGACAGGGGGCGACCTATGGCTACACCTTC.

In the case of this clonotype: The junction departs from germline at one end; a sequencing error may be responsible. For the CDR3, the DNA is TGCGCCAGCAGCCAGACAGGACCCGGGTGGGACAATGAACAGTTCTTC. This sequence encodes CASSQTGPGWDNEQFF. This chain connects TRBV4-1 to TRBJ2-1; D is perhaps TRBD1 (6 bases). This CDR3 is built from 16 residues. CDR1 MGHRA and CDR2 YSYEKL come from the germline V gene.

The CDR3, as DNA: TGCAGTGCTATCCCTGGGCTAGCGGGAGACTATGAGCAGTTCTTC. Its translation is CSAIPGLAGDYEQFF. The chain has TRBV20-1 and TRBJ2-1; 10 bases agree with TRBD2. V was pared by 4 bases and J by 8 bases, with 11 bases of the junction left unmatched. Germline loops: CDR1 DFQATT, CDR2 SNEGSKA (reference sequence). This CDR3 has 15 amino acids.

This clonotype was seen more than once but under ten times. This chain joins TRBV11-2 and TRBJ2-7; 16 bases match TRBD2. The DNA matches TRBJ2-5 better at its end, which makes the J call doubtful. CDR1 and CDR2 from the germline V gene are SGHAT and FQNNGV. This CDR3 is 21 amino acids long. CDR3 region: CASSRGPGLAGGPSRTKTQYF. The CDR3 nucleotides are TGTGCCAGCAGCCGCGGACCGGGACTAGCGGGAGGGCCGTCGAGGACAAAGACCCAGTACTTC.